The entry below gives a single T cell receptor beta chain sequence along with its context. The data were taken from a study of blood T cell repertoires in COVID-19. Across the whole study: Italy, Spain and the United States were the sources of the convalescent and acute COVID-19 samples.

V was cut by 5 bases and J by 1 base, with 17 bases left in between. Germline V gives CDR1 SGHVS, CDR2 FNYEAQ. This CDR3 has 16 residues. Methods used by the authors: Quantification of nucleated cells was approximated via reference gene primer amplification. The table came from immunoSEQ multiplex PCR; TCRdb's copy has only in-frame clones and leaves some out. The DNA gave D and trimming, while V, J and clone size come from that table. The sample carries about 12,000 clones, more than 80% recorded once. The sequence derives from a human donor in a cohort sampled during active COVID-19. V is TRBV7-6 and J is TRBJ2-5, with D tentatively TRBD2 (5 bases). Sequencing was performed on peripheral blood. The CDR3 coding sequence is TGTGCCAGCAGCCAGCCGTCCCCCAGCGGCCAAGAGACCCAGTACTTC. Encoded protein: CASSQPSPSGQETQYF. The full variable domain, with the rest looked up from reference TRBV7-6 and TRBJ2-5, is GAGVSQSPRYKVTKRGQDVALRCDPISGHVSLYWYRQALGQGPEFLTYFNYEAQQDKSGLPNDRFSAERPEGSISTLTIQRTEQRDSAMYRCASSQPSPSGQETQYFGPGTRLLVL.